A single sample gave rise to the 16 T cell receptor beta chains below, sequenced in a study of blood T cell repertoires in COVID-19. Clones were read by immunoSEQ multiplex PCR, and TCRdb kept only the in-frame ones, dropping some. The data contain tens of thousands of clones, roughly 78% of them seen just once; the ten biggest clones take up under 5.5%. The sequenced material came from peripheral blood. Receptor source: a woman in her seventies with acute or convalescent COVID-19.

The genes are TRBV11-3 and TRBJ2-1, with 8 positions matching TRBD1. The germline V gene encodes CDR1 SGHNT and CDR2 YENEEA. The CDR3 is 14 residues long. J gave up 8 bases and V 4 bases, and 7 bases lay outside the gene matches. The CDR3 DNA follows: TGTGCCAGCAGCTCCAGGACAGGGAGGTATGAGCAGTTCTTC. Encoded protein: CASSSRTGRYEQFF.

In its sample, this clone was seen a few times. The CDR3 DNA reads TGTGCCAGCGGCAGGGATAAGCAGTACTTC. Protein sequence: CASGRDKQYF. V gene TRBV6-5 combines with J gene TRBJ2-7, with TRBD1 as a possible D gene (5 bases). CDR3 length: 10 amino acids. Trimming took off 8 bases at V and 8 bases at J, with 10 bases between the two ends. Per the germline V gene, CDR1 is MNHEY and CDR2 is SVGAGI.

The gene calls are TRBV24-1 and TRBJ2-5, with TRBD2 identical over 12 bases. CDR1 is KGHDR and CDR2 is SFDVKD in the germline V gene. V dropped 2 bases and J dropped 2; count of bases not matched to a gene: 5. This CDR3 is built from 17 residues. CDR3 nucleotides: TGTGCCACCAGTGATTGGGGGACTAGCGGGCCGCAAGAGACCCAGTACTTC. Protein product: CATSDWGTSGPQETQYF.

The chain recombines TRBV4-1 with TRBJ1-1; 11 bases line up with TRBD1. V shed 0 bases, J shed 0 bases, and the junction held 3 bases outside the gene matches. Germline V gene lookup returns CDR1 MGHRA and CDR2 YSYEKL. The CDR3 runs 17 residues. CDR3 residues: CASSQEGTGGLNTEAFF. The CDR3 nucleotides read TGCGCCAGCAGCCAAGAGGGGACAGGGGGTTTGAACACTGAAGCTTTCTTT.

The J gene is TRBJ1-1, the V gene TRBV29-1, with 8 bases that match TRBD1. CDR1 SQVTM and CDR2 ANQGSEA come from the germline V gene. After removal of 5 bases from V and 7 bases from J, the junction contained 12 bases not matched to a gene. The CDR3 spans 14 residues. CDR3 protein: CSVPGGAGSGEAFF. The CDR3 DNA is TGCAGCGTTCCAGGGGGCGCTGGATCCGGTGAAGCTTTCTTT.

This clone came up once. The chain carries TRBV9 and TRBJ2-7; TRBD1 aligns across 8 bases. J gave up 0 bases and V 3 bases, and 2 bases lay outside the gene matches. The germline V gene encodes CDR1 SGDLS and CDR2 YYNGEE. This CDR3 region has 14 residues. CDR3 sequence: CASSAQGDSYEQYF. CDR3 sequence (DNA): TGTGCCAGCAGCGCACAGGGGGACTCCTACGAGCAGTACTTC.

The V and J genes are TRBV24-1 and TRBJ2-3, with a tentative D call TRBD1 (6 bases). CDR1 and CDR2 from the germline V gene are KGHDR and SFDVKD. The CDR3 contains 13 residues. The ends were cut back, 7 bases at V and 1 base at J, with 8 bases in the middle. CDR3 residues: CATSAGGTDTQYF. The CDR3 region has the DNA TGTGCCACCAGCGCAGGGGGCACAGATACGCAGTATTTT.

The chain couples TRBV13 to TRBJ1-2; 8 bases are shared with TRBD1. V was pared by 4 bases and J by 8 bases, with 3 bases of the junction left unmatched. Germline assignment: CDR1 PRHDT and CDR2 FYEKMQ (reference sequence). This CDR3 comprises 12 residues. The CDR3 protein is CASSSGTGGYTF. The DNA of the CDR3 is TGTGCCAGCAGCTCCGGGACAGGAGGCTACACCTTC.

The chain couples TRBV6-5 to TRBJ2-7; 7 positions agree with TRBD2. The V and J ends lost 7 bases and 5 bases, in that order; junction bases with no gene match: 14. CDR1 is MNHEY and CDR2 is SVGAGI in the germline V gene. The CDR3 totals 15 residues. The CDR3: CASTPSGRVRDEQYF. CDR3 sequence (DNA): TGTGCCAGCACCCCTAGCGGCAGGGTTCGGGACGAGCAGTACTTC.

A note on this clone: The junction and the germline gene differ at one end; a read error may be behind it. This rearrangement joins TRBV7-7 to TRBJ2-1, with D maybe TRBD2 (7 bases). The CDR3 is 16 residues long. Germline values: CDR1 SSHAT, CDR2 FNYEAQ (reference sequence). The DNA of the CDR3 is TGTGCTAGCAGCTTATTTTCCGGGGGGCGCTACAATGAGCAGTTCTTC. Its translation is CASSLFSGGRYNEQFF. The full variable domain, completed using reference TRBV7-7 and TRBJ2-1, is GAGVSQSPRYKVTKRGQDVTLRCDPISSHATLYWYQQALGQGPEFLTYFNYEAQPDKSGLPSDRFSAERPEGSISTLTIQRTEQRDSAMYRCASSLFSGGRYNEQFFGPGTRLTVL.

The chain has TRBV5-4 and TRBJ2-1; 12 nucleotides line up with TRBD2. Germline trimming cut 2 bases from V and 4 bases from J; bases unmatched to any gene: 4. CDR1 is SGHNT, CDR2 YYREEE, per germline (reference sequence). The CDR3 has 16 residues. The chain's CDR3 is CASSFRLAGVYNEQFF. The CDR3, as DNA: TGTGCCAGCAGCTTCCGACTAGCGGGAGTTTACAATGAGCAGTTCTTC.

This chain uses TRBV9 with TRBJ1-3; no clear D. There are 15 residues in the CDR3. The V gene's germline CDR1 is SGDLS and CDR2 YYNGEE. V lost 0 bases and J 0 bases, leaving 7 bases between the germline ends. The CDR3: CASSVDPVSGNTIYF. For the CDR3, the DNA is TGTGCCAGCAGCGTAGATCCAGTCTCTGGAAACACCATATATTTT.

The chain recombines TRBV7-9 with TRBJ2-2; D is uncertain. Per germline, CDR1 SEHNR and CDR2 FQNEAQ (reference sequence). CDR3 size: 12 residues. V gave up 1 base and J gave up 8 bases, with 5 bases separating them. As DNA, the CDR3 is TGTGCCAGCAGCTTAGTCCTTGGGGAGCTGTTTTTT. Translating it yields CASSLVLGELFF.

The chain carries TRBV29-1 and TRBJ2-5; 10 bases fit TRBD2. The junction had 12 bases not matched to a gene; V was cut back by 4 bases and J by 7 bases. Germline V gene lookup returns CDR1 SQVTM and CDR2 ANQGSEA. CDR3 length: 15 amino acids. The CDR3 nucleotides read TGCAGCGTTGGGGGGCTAGCGGGGGCCCAGTGGACCCAGTACTTC. The encoded protein is CSVGGLAGAQWTQYF.

CDR3 sequence: CASSSDSPGTEAFF. The DNA for the CDR3 is TGTGCCAGCAGCTCCGATTCCCCGGGGACTGAAGCTTTCTTT. V gene TRBV7-9 combines with J gene TRBJ1-1; D is unresolved. From germline, CDR1 is SEHNR and CDR2 FQNEAQ (reference sequence). Trimming took 4 bases from V and 5 from J, leaving 14 bases between them. The CDR3 is 14 amino acids.

The chain has TRBV6-5 and TRBJ1-1, with D perhaps matching TRBD1 (6 bases). From germline, CDR1 is MNHEY and CDR2 SVGAGI. V gave up 6 bases and J gave up 4 bases, with 15 bases separating them. The length of the CDR3 is 14 residues. CDR3 sequence reads: CASSWGGRGTEAFF. The CDR3 DNA sequence: TGTGCCAGCAGCTGGGGGGGGCGTGGCACTGAAGCTTTCTTT.